This TCR beta chain was retrieved from a study of PD-1 blockade in classical Hodgkin lymphoma. Study-level results: Lower baseline TCR diversity was reported for newly diagnosed patients than for healthy donors.

The time point here: newly diagnosed, previously untreated cHL patient sample. A word on this clone: Its antigen remains unidentified.

The CDR3 has 17 amino acids. The data were produced by immunoSEQ multiplex PCR, yet TCRdb's version contains in-frame clones alone and is incomplete. The sample has 25,000 to 35,000 clones; approximately 94% are singletons. This clonotype was obtained from a human donor with classical Hodgkin lymphoma. V is TRBV21-1 and J is TRBJ1-5. TRBV21-1 is reported as a pseudogene. Specimen: peripheral blood mononuclear cells (PBMCs). CDR3: CASSTESRDGSNQPQHF. In DNA, the CDR3 is TGTGCCAGCAGCACCGAATCCCGGGACGGCAGTAATCAGCCCCAGCATTTT.